The TCR beta chain described here comes from a study of beta chain features in type 1 diabetes (dated by TCRdb to between 2018 and 2020). Broadly, across the study: Patients and healthy donors did not differ in mean age, gender distribution, total cell number or subset yield. A total of approximately 99,000,000 sorted cells were examined across all samples, and RNA yield correlated strongly with the number of cells per subset. The study compared the TCRB repertoires of sorted circulating CD4+ T cell subsets in recently diagnosed type 1 diabetes patients with those in matched healthy donors. Whereas all 28 donors provided naive and central memory subsets, regulatory and stem cell-like memory subsets were isolated from just 8 patients and about 8 healthy donors.

The entire isolated RNA was reverse transcribed using the High Capacity cDNA Reverse Transcription Kit, and thus expressed TCRB transcripts were sequenced. Naive, central memory and regulatory T cell samples underwent deep immunoSEQ sequencing, averaging around 4 million total reads per sample. Sorted cells were lysed in RLT buffer, and RNA was extracted using DNase-treated RNeasy Micro or Mini kits according to cell number. Each cell subset was processed separately to prevent cross-contamination, with patient and healthy donor samples processed together. The immunoSEQ multiplex PCR was used to amplify TCRB sequences from cDNA, generating 87-bp fragments that spanned the CDR3 region. Sequencing of the amplicons was performed on the Illumina HiSeq platform. As for the original processing: Synthetic template baselines were used to correct PCR bias computationally, reads within Hamming distance 2 were collapsed together, and singletons that could not be merged were discarded. By aligning reads against IMGT, V, D and J genes, CDR3 length, and insertions or deletions at six rearrangement sites were assigned. Within each subset, clonotype counts were normalized to the number of sorted cells before true diversity and Gini coefficients were calculated with the tcR R package. The overlap coefficient, calculated on TCRB nucleotide sequences, was used to measure repertoire sharing. In its TCRdb copy, this immuneACCESS table keeps in-frame sequences only and misses some clones. Where compared with another copy, unresolved V genes explain less than half of these, and the others have no known cause. The V and J calls and the clone size are those of that table, but D and trimming were determined from the DNA. Here the sample has 300,000 to 400,000 clones; approximately 9.9% occur a single time. The ten largest clones represent roughly 1% of the sample.

The sample holds a few counts of this clone. Its antigen remains unidentified. No base qualities exist here, and no much larger clone lies one base off it. The same CDR3 also results from other DNA sequences found in this sample. From each donor, a single peripheral blood sample of 100 to 150 mL on average was drawn into heparinised tubes. Naive, central memory, regulatory and stem cell-like memory CD4+ T cells were sorted on a BD FACSAria II using a panel including CD45RO, CCR7, CD25, CD127, CD95 and CD27. Purity was above 98% for every sorted population. PBMCs were isolated immediately by Lymphoprep density gradient centrifugation and stained directly without culture. Samples were stained and sorted in pairs, with one healthy donor and one patient per experiment, so that batch effects were minimized. Per the germline V gene, SGHTA is the CDR1 and FQGNSA is the CDR2. Inclusive of the bounding cysteine and phenylalanine, the CDR3 is 13 residues long. Only the CDR3 region is kept as DNA, spanning 39 bases read in frame from base 1. Relative to germline, V is 5 bases shorter and J is 3 bases shorter, with 10 bases between their ends.

Overall results and qualifications from the work: Fewer insertions and more nucleotide deletions at VDJ recombination sites were observed in patients with type 1 diabetes, implying thymic rearrangement abnormalities. Because small numbers of individuals were included in the HLA sub-analyses, any influence of HLA type on TCRB rearrangement was left unresolved. Shorter templates might be favored by PCR, yet because patient and control samples were amplified and corrected together, any such skew would affect both groups equally. Because cDNA rather than genomic DNA was sequenced, highly expressing activated cells could have been over-represented, although no difference in activation and CD3 levels was found between groups. In all four CD4+ subsets, TCRB CDR3 length was moderately but significantly shorter in type 1 diabetes patients. Naive, central memory and regulatory TCRB repertoires appeared to be more similar among patients than among healthy donors.

The V gene is TRBV7-2 and the J gene is TRBJ2-5; TRBD2 is a possible D gene, resting on 5 matching bases. The sequence came from a man aged 25-40 years with type 1 diabetes. What was sequenced was central memory CD4+ T cells from blood. CDR3 protein: CASSRGREETQYF. Here is the DNA: TGTGCCAGCAGCCGGGGTCGGGAAGAGACCCAGTACTTC.